These 26 T cell receptor beta chains were sequenced from one sample in a study of blood T cell repertoires in COVID-19. The data were produced by immunoSEQ multiplex PCR, yet TCRdb's version contains in-frame clones alone and is incomplete. The sample contains approximately 250,000 clones, less than 95% of which appear only once. The source material was PBMCs or T cells enriched from blood (not recorded which). The receptors originated from a man in his forties or fifties who had been exposed to COVID-19.

This chain joins TRBV10-3 and TRBJ1-6; 7 bases agree with TRBD1. The germline V gene encodes CDR1 ENHRY and CDR2 SYGVKD. J was trimmed by 5 bases and V by 6 bases; bases with no gene match: 4. This CDR3 is built from 14 residues. The CDR3 here is CAIRGTANNSPLHF. CDR3 nucleotides: TGTGCCATCAGGGGGACAGCGAATAATTCACCCCTCCACTTT.

This clone was picked up one time. The identical CDR3 is also encoded by other nucleotide sequences in the sample. The J gene is TRBJ1-2, the V gene TRBV3-1 (or the pseudogene TRBV3-2); TRBD1 matches at 8 bases. Germline V CDR1 and CDR2: LGHDT, YNNKEL (reference sequence). The CDR3 length is 13 residues. Losses at the gene ends were 1 base for V and 5 bases for J; bases not matched to a gene: 0. Here the CDR3 reads CASSQGQGYGYTF. DNA for the CDR3: TGTGCCAGCAGCCAAGGACAGGGGTATGGCTACACCTTC.

The rearrangement joins TRBV27 to TRBJ1-2, with 8 nucleotides matching TRBD1. Germline loops: CDR1 MNHEY, CDR2 SMNVEV (reference sequence). The CDR3 is 16 amino acids. J was trimmed by 4 bases and V by 5 bases; bases with no gene match: 12. The CDR3 DNA is TGTGCCAGCAGTCAAAACCGGGACAGGTCCTTCTATGGCTACACCTTC. The encoded protein is CASSQNRDRSFYGYTF.

V gene TRBV27 combines with J gene TRBJ1-5; TRBD1 matches at 12 bases. The CDR3 consists of 16 residues. Germline assignment: CDR1 MNHEY and CDR2 SMNVEV (reference sequence). With V trimmed by 10 bases and J by 2 bases, 9 bases remained unmatched. The DNA of the CDR3 is TGTGCCACGGGACAGGGGGCGCGCATTGGCAATCAGCCCCAGCATTTT. It specifies CATGQGARIGNQPQHF.

This clone was observed a single time. This rearrangement joins TRBV28 to TRBJ2-1; TRBD2 matches 8 bases. Germline trimming cut 3 bases from V and 7 bases from J; bases unmatched to any gene: 5. Germline V gene lookup returns CDR1 MDHEN and CDR2 SYDVKM. The CDR3 consists of 14 residues. Here the CDR3 DNA reads TGTGCCAGCAGTTTTCTCTCGGGGGGGAATGAGCAGTTCTTC. It codes for CASSFLSGGNEQFF.

The chain recombines TRBV4-3 with TRBJ2-2; TRBD2 might be the D (6 bases). The germline CDR1 and CDR2 sequences are LGHNA and YSLEER. The CDR3 covers 15 residues. V was trimmed by 3 bases and J by 1 base, leaving 9 bases between them. The CDR3 DNA follows: TGCGCCAGCAGCCAGGGGACTGTGAACACCGGGGAGCTGTTTTTT. Amino acids: CASSQGTVNTGELFF.

The chain recombines TRBV6-5 with TRBJ1-2; 8 bases are a match to TRBD1. V was clipped by 0 bases and J by 6 bases; unmatched bases: 0. Germline CDR1 reads MNHEY; CDR2 reads SVGAGI. This CDR3 has 13 amino acids. The chain's CDR3 is CASSYSGQDGYTF. CDR3 DNA: TGTGCCAGCAGTTACTCGGGACAGGATGGCTACACCTTC.

This chain's CDR3 is CASSAPGSWNQPQHF. The CDR3 bases are TGTGCCAGCAGTGCGCCAGGGTCATGGAATCAGCCCCAGCATTTT. The rearrangement joins TRBV28 to TRBJ1-5, with a possible D match to TRBD1 (5 bases). This CDR3 region has 15 residues. CDR1 MDHEN and CDR2 SYDVKM come from the germline V gene. V was trimmed by 5 bases and J by 4 bases, leaving 15 bases between them. Together with reference TRBV28 and TRBJ1-5, the CDR3 gives the full variable domain: DVKVTQSSRYLVKRTGEKVFLECVQDMDHENMFWYRQDPGLGLRLIYFSYDVKMKEKGDIPEGYSVSREKKERFSLILESASTNQTSMYLCASSAPGSWNQPQHFGDGTRLSIL.

The DNA of the CDR3 is TGTGCCAGCAGCCCCGGGACAGGGGTATCTAACTATGGCTACACCTTC. It codes for CASSPGTGVSNYGYTF. The rearrangement uses TRBV11-1 and TRBJ1-2; TRBD1 aligns across 10 bases. V was pared by 5 bases and J by 0 bases, with 6 bases of the junction left unmatched. This CDR3 is 16 amino acids long. The germline V gene has CDR1 SGHAT and CDR2 FQDESV (reference sequence).

The gene calls are TRBV5-1 and TRBJ2-1; 11 bases are a match to TRBD2. Trimming removed 4 bases from V and 4 bases from J; junction bases left unmatched: 10. The CDR3 length is 17 residues. From germline, CDR1 is SGHRS and CDR2 YFSETQ. The CDR3 loop is CASSAGTSGAPYNEQFF. CDR3 nucleotides: TGCGCCAGCAGCGCTGGGACTAGCGGAGCCCCTTACAATGAGCAGTTCTTC.

This chain connects TRBV19 to TRBJ1-2; 11 bases map to TRBD1. This CDR3 is 15 amino acids long. The trim removed 4 bases at V and 7 bases at J, leaving 8 bases unmatched. The germline V gene has CDR1 LNHDA and CDR2 SQIVND (reference sequence). The CDR3 DNA reads as TGTGCCAGTAGTAACACCGGACAGGGGGCGGGTGGCTACACCTTC. Translating it yields CASSNTGQGAGGYTF.

This chain joins TRBV11-2 and TRBJ2-2; 12 bases fit TRBD2. CDR3 length equals 15 residues. The V gene's germline CDR1 is SGHAT and CDR2 FQNNGV. The V and J ends lost 5 bases and 5 bases, in that order; junction bases with no gene match: 3. The CDR3 sequence is CASSTTSGRTGELFF. Written as DNA, the CDR3 is TGTGCCAGCAGCACGACTAGCGGGAGAACCGGGGAGCTGTTTTTT.

The chain links TRBV7-9 to TRBJ2-3, with D possibly TRBD1 on 6 matching bases. The CDR3 sequence is 14 residues long. Germline CDR1 reads SEHNR; CDR2 reads FQNEAQ (reference sequence). Trimming stripped 4 bases from V and 4 bases from J, with 12 bases between. The CDR3 DNA follows: TGTGCCAGCAGCTACAGGGAGATGGCAGATACGCAGTATTTT. Translating gives CASSYREMADTQYF.

J is TRBJ1-2 and V is TRBV3-1 (or the pseudogene TRBV3-2), with 10 bases identical to TRBD1. The V gene's germline CDR1 is LGHDT and CDR2 YNNKEL (reference sequence). The CDR3 is made up of 15 amino acids. The ends lost 3 bases at V and 7 bases at J; junction bases unmatched: 8. The CDR3 loop is CASSQMDRGGSGYTF. CDR3 bases: TGTGCCAGCAGCCAGATGGACAGGGGGGGAAGTGGCTACACCTTC.

V is TRBV19 and J is TRBJ1-5, with a possible D match to TRBD1 (6 bases). Germline values: CDR1 LNHDA, CDR2 SQIVND (reference sequence). V dropped 1 base and J dropped 2 bases, with 9 bases sitting between them. The CDR3 consists of 15 residues. CDR3 nucleotides: TGTGCCAGTAGTATAGCAGGGGCCGGCAATCAGCCCCAGCATTTT. Protein: CASSIAGAGNQPQHF.

V gene TRBV3-1 (or the pseudogene TRBV3-2) combines with J gene TRBJ2-2; possible D gene TRBD1, 5 bases. The CDR3 has 14 amino acids. Looked up from germline, CDR1 is LGHDT and CDR2 is YNNKEL (reference sequence). Deletions cut 6 bases from V and 5 bases from J, with 13 bases between. CDR3 bases: TGTGCCAGCAGTTACTTGGGGCTAACCGGGGAGCTGTTTTTT. As protein: CASSYLGLTGELFF.

This clone has a single count. The chain combines TRBV5-5 with TRBJ2-7; tentatively, D is TRBD2 (5 bases). Trimming took off 4 bases at V and 0 bases at J, with 14 bases between the two ends. This CDR3 has 15 residues. From germline, CDR1 is SGHKS and CDR2 YYEKEE (reference sequence). Here the CDR3 reads CASSPLADSSYEQYF. CDR3 nucleotide sequence: TGTGCCAGCAGCCCTCTTGCGGACTCCTCCTACGAGCAGTACTTC.

This clone was seen more than once but under ten times. The chain has TRBV6-5 and TRBJ1-1, with D perhaps matching TRBD1 (5 bases). V lost 5 bases, J lost 1 base, and 14 bases lay in between. The CDR3 runs 15 residues. The germline V gene has CDR1 MNHEY and CDR2 SVGAGI. For the CDR3, the DNA is TGTGCCAGCAGTATAATGGGCAGGGCGAACACTGAAGCTTTCTTT. It encodes CASSIMGRANTEAFF.

Regarding this clone: Other nucleotide sequences in the sample specify the same CDR3. The chain has TRBV27 and TRBJ2-1; TRBD2 matches at 10 bases. Germline trimming cut 6 bases from V and 1 base from J; bases unmatched to any gene: 9. CDR1 and CDR2 from the germline V gene are MNHEY and SMNVEV (reference sequence). This CDR3 has 17 amino acids. CDR3 sequence reads: CASRAVLAGGSYNEQFF. The CDR3 coding sequence is TGTGCCAGCAGAGCCGTGTTAGCGGGAGGATCCTACAATGAGCAGTTCTTC.

The J gene is TRBJ2-7, the V gene TRBV24-1; a possible D gene is TRBD1 (5 bases). CDR3 length equals 12 residues. V was trimmed by 3 bases and J by 4 bases, leaving 6 bases between them. Per germline, CDR1 KGHDR and CDR2 SFDVKD. As DNA, the CDR3 is TGTGCCACCAGTGATCAGGGATACGAGCAGTACTTC. This translates into CATSDQGYEQYF.

The chain links TRBV2 to TRBJ1-1, with D unclear. V lost 3 bases and J 4 bases, leaving 9 bases between the germline ends. This CDR3 comprises 13 residues. Germline V gene data show CDR1 as SNHLY and CDR2 as FYNNEI. CDR3 sequence reads: CASSDSESTEAFF. The CDR3 nucleotides are TGTGCCAGCAGTGACTCGGAGAGCACTGAAGCTTTCTTT.

This clone was counted once. This chain uses TRBV30 with TRBJ2-1; the D gene is possibly TRBD1 (5 bases). The CDR3 has 12 residues. Trimming stripped 5 bases from V and 8 bases from J, with 13 bases between. The germline V gene has CDR1 GTSNPN and CDR2 SVGIG (reference sequence). For the CDR3, the DNA is TGTGCCTGGGTTTCAGGGCTCGATGAGCAGTTCTTC. Protein sequence: CAWVSGLDEQFF. The variable domain in full, completed from reference TRBV30 and TRBJ2-1, reads SQTIHQWPATLVQPVGSPLSLECTVEGTSNPNLYWYRQAAGRGLQLLFYSVGIGQISSEVPQNLSASRPQDRQFILSSKKLLLSDSGFYLCAWVSGLDEQFFGPGTRLTVL.

The CDR3 region is CASSQRVSDWREFNTGELFF. In nucleotides, the CDR3 is TGTGCCAGCAGCCAACGCGTCTCCGATTGGCGGGAGTTCAACACCGGGGAGCTGTTTTTT. V usage is TRBV4-2 and J usage is TRBJ2-2; TRBD2 matches 7 bases. V was clipped by 2 bases and J by 2 bases; unmatched bases: 17. This CDR3 has 20 amino acids. Germline loops: CDR1 LGHNA, CDR2 YNFKEQ.

This chain links TRBV6-5 with TRBJ2-2, with 12 bases identical to TRBD2. V was pared by 4 bases and J by 5 bases, with 5 bases of the junction left unmatched. In germline, CDR1 is MNHEY, CDR2 SVGAGI. The CDR3 is made up of 16 amino acids. CDR3 DNA sequence: TGTGCCAGCAGTTTCCGACTAGCGGGAGAAACCGGGGAGCTGTTTTTT. Translating it yields CASSFRLAGETGELFF.

The CDR3 DNA follows: TGCGCCAGCAGCGGGAGGGTCGGCAGCGCCAATCAGCCCCAGCATTTT. Translated, it gives CASSGRVGSANQPQHF. The chain combines TRBV5-1 with TRBJ1-5; no firm D call. Trimming stripped 4 bases from V and 3 bases from J, with 17 bases between. The CDR3 totals 16 residues. The germline gives CDR1 SGHRS, CDR2 YFSETQ.

The J gene is TRBJ2-2, the V gene TRBV19; D is undetermined. The CDR3 totals 12 residues. Trimming cost V 2 bases and J 6 bases, with 4 bases left between them. Germline CDR1 reads LNHDA; CDR2 reads SQIVND (reference sequence). In nucleotides, the CDR3 is TGTGCCAGTAGTATAACAGCCGGGGAGCTGTTTTTT. Protein product: CASSITAGELFF.